Following are 16 T cell receptor beta chains from one sample sequenced in a study of vaccination and CD4 T cells after COVID-19. Antigen specificity for these receptors is unknown. The sample's treatment: approximately 11-day PBMC culture with coronavirus spike peptide pools or control peptides (ViraFEST assay). The Oncomine TCR Beta short-read assay was applied to DNA of cultured CD4+ T cells. TCRdb independently ran MiXCR on the PCR reads; one entry per CDR3 protein. This sample has 10,000 to 15,000 distinct CDR3 sequences, with around 21% found just once. This sample comprised CD4+ T cells from blood, cultured in vitro, obtained before SARS-CoV-2 vaccination. These receptor sequences come from a human donor who received a COVID-19 vaccine.

The rearrangement links TRBV5-1 to TRBJ2-7; D may correspond to TRBD1 or TRBD2 (5 bases each). CDR3 length: 14 residues. CDR1 and CDR2 from the germline V gene are SGHRS and YFSETQ. The ends were cut back, 5 bases at V and 0 bases at J, with 12 bases in the middle. CDR3 protein: CASSSGTDSYEQYF. As DNA, the CDR3 is TGCGCCAGCAGTTCCGGGACGGACTCCTACGAGCAGTACTTC.

V is TRBV19 and J is TRBJ2-2; 10 bases are shared with TRBD2. CDR3 size: 18 residues. V lost 4 bases to trimming and J lost 2 bases; unmatched junction nucleotides: 10. In germline, CDR1 is LNHDA, CDR2 SQIVND (reference sequence). The CDR3 coding sequence is TGTGCCAGTAGTAGAATGGGACTAGCGACCCAAAACACCGGGGAGCTGTTTTTT. It yields the protein CASSRMGLATQNTGELFF.

The chain joins TRBV2 to TRBJ2-3; no definite D call. Germline V gene data show CDR1 as SNHLY and CDR2 as FYNNEI. The CDR3 is made up of 15 amino acids. The V and J ends lost 0 bases and 6 bases respectively, with 13 bases between them. DNA of the CDR3: TGTGCCAGCAGTGAAGCGGCTCGTATGGGGGATACGCAGTATTTT. Translation gives CASSEAARMGDTQYF. The entire variable domain, with the rest obtained from reference TRBV2 and TRBJ2-3, is as follows: EPEVTQTPSHQVTQMGQEVILRCVPISNHLYFYWYRQILGQKVEFLVSFYNNEISEKSEIFDDQFSVERPDGSNFTLKIRSTKLEDSAMYFCASSEAARMGDTQYFGPGTRLTVL.

The gene calls are TRBV20-1 and TRBJ1-2; TRBD1 might be the D (5 bases). Per the germline V gene, CDR1 is DFQATT and CDR2 is SNEGSKA (reference sequence). V was shortened by 0 bases and J by 1 base, with 9 bases between the two germline ends. This CDR3 contains 14 residues. CDR3 sequence reads: CSAREPGSNYGYTF. The CDR3 coding sequence is TGCAGTGCTAGAGAGCCAGGGAGTAACTATGGCTACACCTTC.

In this sample, this clonotype turned up a few times. The rearrangement links TRBV14 to TRBJ2-5, with 8 nucleotides matching TRBD2. The CDR3 is 13 residues long. CDR1 is SGHDN, CDR2 FVKESK, per germline. V trimming: 1 base; J trimming: 9 bases; junction bases outside the gene matches: 4. CDR3 protein: CASSQVGSGAQYF. In DNA form, the CDR3 reads TGTGCCAGCAGCCAAGTAGGTAGCGGGGCCCAGTACTTC.

The DNA of the CDR3 is TGTGCCAGCATAGGTGTCAGGGCTAACTATGGCTACACCTTC. The encoded protein is CASIGVRANYGYTF. The rearrangement joins TRBV2 to TRBJ1-2; D possibly corresponds to TRBD1 (5 bases). Trimming removed 7 bases from V and 0 bases from J, with 12 bases in between. CDR1 and CDR2 from the germline V gene are SNHLY and FYNNEI. The CDR3 consists of 14 residues.

This chain connects TRBV2 to TRBJ1-1; D perhaps matches TRBD1 (5 bases). The CDR3 is 17 amino acids. Germline CDR1 is SNHLY and CDR2 is FYNNEI. The ends were cut back, 7 bases at V and 2 bases at J, with 23 bases in the middle. The CDR3 DNA reads as TGTGCCAGCAAGGGGTCCGGGAGAAGGGCTACAAACACTGAAGCTTTCTTT. As protein: CASKGSGRRATNTEAFF.

This clonotype was recorded a few times. The chain employs TRBV30 and TRBJ1-2; 10 bases are shared with TRBD1. CDR3 size: 15 residues. V lost 2 bases and J lost 5; bases outside the gene matches: 8. The V gene's germline CDR1 is GTSNPN and CDR2 SVGIG (reference sequence). The CDR3 DNA is TGTGCCTGGAGTTTCGACAGGGGGCTGTTATATGGCTACACCTTC. Translation: CAWSFDRGLLYGYTF.

This clonotype was observed a handful of times. This chain joins TRBV20-1 and TRBJ2-1, with 10 nucleotides matching TRBD2. Trimming cost V 2 bases and J 8 bases; bases outside gene matches: 6. This CDR3 comprises 14 residues. CDR1 is DFQATT, CDR2 SNEGSKA, per germline (reference sequence). The CDR3 reads CSARLPSGGDEQFF. Here the CDR3 DNA reads TGCAGTGCTAGACTCCCTAGCGGGGGTGATGAGCAGTTCTTC.

CDR3 sequence reads: CAWSRYPGLAGSTDTQYF. The CDR3, as DNA: TGTGCCTGGAGTCGGTACCCGGGACTAGCGGGAAGCACAGATACGCAGTATTTT. V gene TRBV30 combines with J gene TRBJ2-3; 13 bases align to TRBD2. This CDR3 is built from 18 residues. Germline CDR1 is GTSNPN and CDR2 is SVGIG (reference sequence). After removal of 2 bases from V and 0 bases from J, the junction contained 8 bases not matched to a gene. The full variable domain, its missing parts supplied by reference TRBV30 and TRBJ2-3, is SQTIHQWPATLVQPVGSPLSLECTVEGTSNPNLYWYRQAAGRGLQLLFYSVGIGQISSEVPQNLSASRPQDRQFILSSKKLLLSDSGFYLCAWSRYPGLAGSTDTQYFGPGTRLTVL.

J is TRBJ2-5 and V is TRBV9, with D unclear. Trimming left V 0 bases short and J 2 bases short, with 8 bases between. The CDR3 totals 14 residues. In germline, CDR1 is SGDLS, CDR2 YYNGEE. The CDR3 is CASSVGLDQETQYF. As DNA, the CDR3 is TGTGCCAGCAGCGTAGGTCTAGATCAAGAGACCCAGTACTTC.

This clonotype is judged medium-sized. The rearrangement uses TRBV20-1 and TRBJ1-2, with D possibly matching TRBD1 (6 bases). The CDR3 is 14 amino acids. Trimming removed 3 bases at V and 4 bases at J, with 15 bases between. In germline, CDR1 is DFQATT, CDR2 SNEGSKA (reference sequence). CDR3 sequence reads: CSASRWGAGYGYTF. CDR3 nucleotide sequence: TGCAGTGCTAGCCGGTGGGGGGCTGGCTATGGCTACACCTTC.

This clonotype was recorded a few times. The chain employs TRBV12-3 or TRBV12-4 and TRBJ1-1; no clear D. V dropped 1 base and J dropped 3 bases, with 0 bases sitting between them. The CDR3 runs to 11 residues. The DNA of the CDR3 is TGTGCCAGCAGTTTAGACACTGAAGCTTTCTTT. This translates into CASSLDTEAFF.

The chain joins TRBV5-1 to TRBJ2-7; D unresolved. CDR1 SGHRS and CDR2 YFSETQ come from the germline V gene. Trimming stripped 3 bases from V and 0 bases from J, with 7 bases between. This CDR3 spans 13 amino acids. In DNA, the CDR3 is TGCGCCAGCAGCTGGGCCAGCTCCTACGAGCAGTACTTC. It codes for CASSWASSYEQYF.

This clonotype was seen a few times. The rearrangement joins TRBV19 to TRBJ2-1; tentatively, D is TRBD2 (6 bases). The CDR3 loop spans 15 amino acids. The germline gives CDR1 LNHDA, CDR2 SQIVND (reference sequence). Between the trimmed V and J ends, which lost 4 bases and 2 bases, there was a span of 12 bases. Here the CDR3 reads CASSKTSTPYNEQFF. CDR3 nucleotides: TGTGCCAGTAGTAAAACTAGCACCCCCTACAATGAGCAGTTCTTC.

This clonotype rates as medium-sized (0.01 to 0.1%). The chain links TRBV7-2 to TRBJ1-5, with 12 nucleotides matching TRBD1. CDR1 and CDR2 from the germline V gene are SGHTA and FQGNSA. The CDR3 extends over 16 amino acids. Losses at the gene ends were 1 base for V and 5 bases for J; bases not matched to a gene: 3. In DNA form, the CDR3 reads TGTGCCAGCAGCTTAGTAGGGACAGGGGGCGATCAGCCCCAGCATTTT. It codes for CASSLVGTGGDQPQHF.